A single sample is the source of the 10 T cell receptor beta chains below, sequenced in a study of blood T cell repertoires in COVID-19 (dated by TCRdb to 2020 to 2022). Receptors were amplified or captured by the immunoSEQ multiplex PCR assay. As stored in TCRdb, this immuneACCESS dataset retains in-frame rearrangements with V and J assigned. A fraction of the clones does not appear; measured against another copy, unresolved V genes explain less than half of the discrepancy, and the remainder lacks a known reason. Present in this sample are around 110,000 clones, 70% to 85% of which were seen just once. The ten largest account for 7.5% of the sample. Sequenced input: peripheral blood. The receptors derive from a man aged 65-85 years with active or convalescent COVID-19.

This clone showed up just once. V is TRBV10-3 and J is TRBJ2-1; 9 bases agree with TRBD1. CDR1 and CDR2 from the germline V gene are ENHRY and SYGVKD. This CDR3 has 14 residues. J gave up 4 bases and V 5 bases, and 3 bases lay outside the gene matches. In DNA, the CDR3 is TGTGCCATCAGTACAGGGGGCTTGTACAATGAGCAGTTCTTC. Protein sequence: CAISTGGLYNEQFF.

This chain uses TRBV30 with TRBJ1-1, with a possible D match to TRBD1 (5 bases). The CDR3 sequence is 13 residues long. CDR1 and CDR2 from the germline V gene are GTSNPN and SVGIG (reference sequence). Trimming took 1 base from V and 2 from J, leaving 8 bases between them. The DNA for the CDR3 is TGTGCCTGGAGTGCCCAGGGAAACACTGAAGCTTTCTTT. This gives the protein CAWSAQGNTEAFF.

This chain joins TRBV3-1 (or the pseudogene TRBV3-2) and TRBJ1-5; 9 bases line up with TRBD1. The CDR3 covers 15 residues. Per germline, CDR1 LGHDT and CDR2 YNNKEL (reference sequence). Losses at the gene ends were 5 bases for V and 2 bases for J; bases not matched to a gene: 4. The CDR3 DNA reads TGTGCCAGCAGCAACAGGGGGCTAGGCAATCAGCCCCAGCATTTT. This encodes CASSNRGLGNQPQHF.

V is TRBV14 and J is TRBJ1-1, with a tentative D call TRBD1 (6 bases). Germline CDR1 and CDR2: SGHDN and FVKESK. V shed 1 base and J shed 3 bases, with 9 bases lying between them. The CDR3 totals 14 residues. This chain's CDR3 is CASSQVQGYTEAFF. The CDR3 DNA reads TGTGCCAGCAGCCAAGTTCAGGGGTACACTGAAGCTTTCTTT.

The chain joins TRBV29-1 to TRBJ2-7; 7 bases line up with TRBD1. The CDR3 runs 11 residues. CDR1 and CDR2 (germline): SQVTM, ANQGSEA. Trimming took 7 bases from V and 2 from J; bases not matched to a gene: 2. The DNA of the CDR3 is TGCAGCGGACAGGGTGCCTACGAGCAGTACTTC. It specifies CSGQGAYEQYF.

V usage is TRBV6-5 and J usage is TRBJ1-1; TRBD1 aligns across 7 bases. The CDR3 has 14 amino acids. J was trimmed by 1 base and V by 6 bases; bases with no gene match: 5. The germline V gene has CDR1 MNHEY and CDR2 SVGAGI. The CDR3 region is CASRRDSKNTEAFF. The CDR3 DNA reads as TGTGCCAGCAGGAGGGACAGCAAGAACACTGAAGCTTTCTTT.

The V gene is TRBV6-2 or TRBV6-3, the J gene TRBJ1-5; no clear D. The CDR3 loop spans 14 amino acids. V was pared by 6 bases and J by 2 bases, with 11 bases between. Germline V gene lookup returns CDR1 MNHEY and CDR2 SVGEGT. This CDR3 is CASSPYDGNQPQHF. The DNA for the CDR3 is TGTGCCAGCAGCCCCTATGATGGCAATCAGCCCCAGCATTTT.

V gene TRBV20-1 combines with J gene TRBJ2-7; TRBD2 might be the D (5 bases). CDR3 size: 13 residues. V shed 3 bases and J shed 3 bases, with 12 bases lying between them. Germline values: CDR1 DFQATT, CDR2 SNEGSKA (reference sequence). The CDR3 nucleotides are TGCAGTGCTAGTGGAGGTATCGGCTACGAGCAGTACTTC. This codes for CSASGGIGYEQYF.

The J gene is TRBJ2-2, the V gene TRBV29-1, with D tentatively TRBD1 (6 bases). Between the trimmed V and J ends, which lost 4 bases and 3 bases, there was a span of 9 bases. The CDR3 contains 13 residues. The germline CDR1 and CDR2 sequences are SQVTM and ANQGSEA. As DNA, the CDR3 is TGCAGCGTTGGCGACAGGTACACCGGGGAGCTGTTTTTT. Translation gives CSVGDRYTGELFF.

The chain uses TRBV4-3 and TRBJ2-2; D is ambiguous. Per germline, CDR1 LGHNA and CDR2 YSLEER. The CDR3 extends over 14 amino acids. V dropped 5 bases and J dropped 1 base, with 8 bases sitting between them. CDR3 protein: CASSVQQNTGELFF. In DNA form, the CDR3 reads TGCGCCAGCAGCGTCCAACAGAACACCGGGGAGCTGTTTTTT.